The present T cell receptor (beta chain) was sequenced within a study of blood T cell repertoires in COVID-19. Study details: Researchers got acute and convalescent COVID-19 samples from the United States, Italy and Spain. Sources were T cells, B-cell-depleted T cells, or PBMCs; the material itself was cDNA or gDNA.

Clones were read by immunoSEQ multiplex PCR, and TCRdb kept only the in-frame ones, dropping some. The repertoire holds 300,000 or so clones, with 90% as singletons. CDR1 SGHRS and CDR2 YFSETQ come from the germline V gene. This CDR3 is built from 15 residues. Trimming removed 3 bases from V and 1 base from J; junction bases left unmatched: 1. The TCR comes from a middle-aged woman with acute or convalescent COVID-19. Sequenced: peripheral blood. The rearrangement links TRBV5-1 to TRBJ1-5; TRBD1 aligns across 10 bases. CDR3 residues: CASSWTGGSNQPQHF. DNA for the CDR3: TGCGCCAGCAGCTGGACAGGGGGGAGCAATCAGCCCCAGCATTTT.